Each of the 24 T cell receptor beta chains below was sequenced from the same sample in a study of blood T cell repertoires in COVID-19. The protocol was immunoSEQ multiplex PCR, while the TCRdb copy is restricted to in-frame clones and leaves out a portion. The repertoire includes 250,000 to 300,000 clones, more than 70% of them detected once, and roughly 10% sits in the top ten. The specimen was peripheral blood. These receptors came from a woman aged 30 to 39 with COVID-19, enrolled during active disease.

V is TRBV28 and J is TRBJ2-3, with TRBD2 as a possible D gene (5 bases). Germline CDR1 and CDR2: MDHEN and SYDVKM. The CDR3 has 16 amino acids. V lost 5 bases and J 0 bases, leaving 15 bases between the germline ends. Written as DNA, the CDR3 is TGTGCCAGCAGTCGCAAAGGAGCGGCTAGCACAGATACGCAGTATTTT. Translated, it gives CASSRKGAASTDTQYF.

In this sample, this clone turned up once. One end of the junction is discordant with germline, which a read error may explain. The chain employs TRBV7-7 and TRBJ2-1; 10 nucleotides match TRBD2. This CDR3 contains 15 residues. Germline assignment: CDR1 SSHAT and CDR2 FNYEAQ (reference sequence). In DNA, the CDR3 is TGTGCTAGCAGCTTAGGACTAGCGGAGGTTAATGAGCAGTTCTTC. Residues: CASSLGLAEVNEQFF.

This chain links TRBV7-6 with TRBJ2-1; a possible D gene is TRBD1 (6 bases). The germline gives CDR1 SGHVS, CDR2 FNYEAQ. This CDR3 has 16 amino acids. Trimming left V 6 bases short and J 4 bases short, with 19 bases between. The CDR3 nucleotides are TGTGCCAGCAGTCCTTCCAGGGGCGCCTATTACAATGAGCAGTTCTTC. Protein sequence: CASSPSRGAYYNEQFF.

The chain recombines TRBV11-2 with TRBJ2-7, with D perhaps matching TRBD2 (6 bases). Trimming removed 1 base at V and 2 bases at J, with 21 bases between. Per germline, CDR1 SGHAT and CDR2 FQNNGV. The CDR3 length is 18 residues. CDR3 amino acids: CASSLVWASEVGAYEQYF. The DNA of the CDR3 is TGTGCCAGCAGCTTAGTATGGGCTAGCGAAGTGGGTGCCTACGAGCAGTACTTC.

The gene calls are TRBV6-4 and TRBJ2-1; D might be TRBD2 (5 bases). CDR3 size: 12 residues. V was pared by 7 bases and J by 10 bases, with 14 bases between. Germline CDR1 reads MRHNA; CDR2 reads SNTAGT. The chain's CDR3 is CASIGLTGEQFF. DNA for the CDR3: TGTGCCAGCATTGGACTGACCGGGGAGCAGTTCTTC.

The V and J genes are TRBV2 and TRBJ2-3; 8 nucleotides line up with TRBD1. CDR1 and CDR2 (germline): SNHLY, FYNNEI. Trimming cost V 6 bases and J 0 bases; bases outside gene matches: 5. The CDR3 extends over 15 amino acids. CDR3 nucleotide sequence: TGTGCCAGCAGAGTGGACAGGGCTAGCACAGATACGCAGTATTTT. The encoded protein is CASRVDRASTDTQYF.

The chain combines TRBV4-1 with TRBJ2-3; TRBD2 matches 8 bases. The CDR3 has 18 residues. CDR1 and CDR2 (germline): MGHRA, YSYEKL. V lost 0 bases, J lost 7 bases, and 15 bases stayed unmatched. The CDR3 coding sequence is TGCGCCAGCAGCCAAGATCCCCTTGGGGCGGGAGGTGTAAATACGCAGTATTTT. This encodes CASSQDPLGAGGVNTQYF.

The gene calls are TRBV27 and TRBJ2-7, with D tentatively TRBD1 (6 bases). The CDR3 is 13 residues long. Germline loops: CDR1 MNHEY, CDR2 SMNVEV (reference sequence). V was clipped by 6 bases and J by 5 bases, with 14 bases between them. DNA for the CDR3: TGTGCCAGCAGCCAGGGGTACTTCAACGAGCAGTACTTC. It specifies CASSQGYFNEQYF.

The CDR3 loop is CASSLEGALETQYF. Here the CDR3 DNA reads TGTGCCAGCAGCTTAGAGGGGGCCCTAGAGACCCAGTACTTC. The gene calls are TRBV7-2 and TRBJ2-5; 7 positions agree with TRBD1. V trimming: 1 base; J trimming: 4 bases; junction bases outside the gene matches: 3. The CDR3 extends over 14 amino acids. In germline, CDR1 is SGHTA, CDR2 FQGNSA.

The chain employs TRBV18 and TRBJ1-5, with D possibly TRBD1 on 5 matching bases. The CDR3 is 15 amino acids. Looked up from germline, CDR1 is KGHSH and CDR2 is LQKENI. Trimming cost V 2 bases and J 7 bases, with 15 bases left between them. CDR3 nucleotides: TGTGCCAGCTCACCAATTCAGGGTCGAGAGCAGCCCCAGCATTTT. Its protein is CASSPIQGREQPQHF.

The genes are TRBV7-9 and TRBJ2-2, with D perhaps TRBD2 (5 bases). In germline, CDR1 is SEHNR, CDR2 FQNEAQ (reference sequence). V gave up 1 base and J gave up 5 bases, with 11 bases separating them. The CDR3 has 15 residues. Written as DNA, the CDR3 is TGTGCCAGCAGCTTAGAGAGGACTGTTACCGGGGAGCTGTTTTTT. It translates to CASSLERTVTGELFF.

This chain links TRBV24-1 with TRBJ2-5; 9 bases are a match to TRBD1. V trimming: 2 bases; J trimming: 5 bases; junction bases outside the gene matches: 11. Germline CDR1 reads KGHDR; CDR2 reads SFDVKD. The CDR3 covers 17 residues. CDR3 sequence (DNA): TGTGCCACCAGTGATTCCGGGCCGGGACAGGGTCGGGAGACCCAGTACTTC. It translates to CATSDSGPGQGRETQYF.

In regard to this clone: Within the sample, other DNA sequences also encode this same CDR3. The V and J genes are TRBV4-1 and TRBJ2-5, with D possibly matching TRBD2 (5 bases). CDR3 length: 14 amino acids. The germline V gene has CDR1 MGHRA and CDR2 YSYEKL. Trimming shortened V by 0 bases and J by 5 bases, and 10 bases separated the two germline ends. CDR3 nucleotide sequence: TGCGCCAGCAGCCAAGAAGACCGCGGGGAGACCCAGTACTTC. Translated: CASSQEDRGETQYF.

On this clone: Other DNA sequences in this sample translate to the same CDR3. The chain uses TRBV28 and TRBJ1-5; TRBD1 matches 10 bases. Germline CDR1 MDHEN, CDR2 SYDVKM. CDR3 length: 15 amino acids. The J segment lost 2 bases and the V segment lost 6 bases, leaving 4 bases of the junction unmatched. The CDR3 region has the DNA TGTGCCAGCAGGCCCGGGACAGGGGGCAATCAGCCCCAGCATTTT. The encoded protein is CASRPGTGGNQPQHF.

This chain links TRBV24-1 with TRBJ2-5, with 7 positions matching TRBD2. Germline V gives CDR1 KGHDR, CDR2 SFDVKD. The CDR3 contains 15 residues. V lost 5 bases to trimming and J lost 0 bases; unmatched junction nucleotides: 5. The CDR3: CATSASGGYQETQYF. The CDR3 coding sequence is TGTGCCACCAGTGCTAGCGGAGGTTACCAAGAGACCCAGTACTTC.

The chain links TRBV2 to TRBJ1-1, with D possibly being TRBD1 (6 bases). The CDR3 runs 15 residues. V gave up 2 bases and J gave up 6 bases, with 16 bases separating them. Germline loops: CDR1 SNHLY, CDR2 FYNNEI. The CDR3 DNA sequence: TGTGCCAGCAGTGAAACCCAGGCGGGGGGCGCTGAAGCTTTCTTT. Translating gives CASSETQAGGAEAFF.

This chain joins TRBV7-3 and TRBJ1-1; D perhaps matches TRBD1 (5 bases). CDR3 length equals 15 residues. CDR1 is SGHTA and CDR2 is FQGTGA in the germline V gene. Trimming cost V 5 bases and J 0 bases, with 13 bases left between them. The CDR3 bases are TGTGCCAGCAGCCCTCGGGGGAGTATGAACACTGAAGCTTTCTTT. This codes for CASSPRGSMNTEAFF.

This chain joins TRBV6-5 and TRBJ2-1; the D gene is possibly TRBD1 (6 bases). Germline V CDR1 and CDR2: MNHEY, SVGAGI. This CDR3 comprises 16 residues. V was shortened by 4 bases and J by 0 bases, with 13 bases between the two germline ends. The CDR3 nucleotides read TGTGCCAGCAGTTCTTACAGGGCAAGCTCCTACAATGAGCAGTTCTTC. Its protein product is CASSSYRASSYNEQFF.

The CDR3 bases are TGTGCCAGCAGCTTAGAGAGGGGGTCCCAAGTCGTGCAGTACTTC. The encoded protein is CASSLERGSQVVQYF. The rearrangement links TRBV11-2 to TRBJ2-7, with a weak D call TRBD1 (6 bases). The V gene lost 0 bases and the J gene lost 9 bases, with 18 bases spanning the gap. The germline CDR1 and CDR2 sequences are SGHAT and FQNNGV. This CDR3 region has 15 residues.

The chain links TRBV28 to TRBJ2-7; 10 bases are a match to TRBD2. Unmatched junction bases numbered 12, after V lost 2 bases and J lost 5 bases. The CDR3 is made up of 17 amino acids. CDR1 and CDR2 (germline): MDHEN, SYDVKM. The CDR3 protein is CASSLEVLAGAVHEQYF. CDR3 DNA sequence: TGTGCCAGCAGTTTAGAGGTGCTAGCGGGGGCAGTACACGAGCAGTACTTC.

This clone was counted at least ten times. The rearrangement joins TRBV6-1 to TRBJ2-5, with 10 nucleotides matching TRBD1. In germline, CDR1 is MNHNS, CDR2 SASEGT. The V segment lost 3 bases and the J segment 4 bases; nucleotides outside the gene matches: 8. This CDR3 has 16 amino acids. For the CDR3, the DNA is TGTGCCAGCAGTGACCGGGACAGGGGTATGGCAGAGACCCAGTACTTC. Its protein product is CASSDRDRGMAETQYF.

The V gene is TRBV7-9, the J gene TRBJ2-1, with D possibly being TRBD2 (6 bases). The CDR3 is made up of 13 amino acids. Germline V gives CDR1 SEHNR, CDR2 FQNEAQ (reference sequence). The V end was cut by 1 base, the J end by 9 bases, with 10 bases between. Here the CDR3 DNA reads TGTGCCAGCAGCTTAGTCGGGGGAGGTGAGCAGTTCTTC. It specifies CASSLVGGGEQFF.

This clone has a single count. The genes are TRBV10-3 and TRBJ2-7; 12 bases align to TRBD2. The junction had 4 bases not matched to a gene; V was cut back by 7 bases and J by 0 bases. Germline lookup yields CDR1 ENHRY and CDR2 SYGVKD. The CDR3 is made up of 15 amino acids. The CDR3 region is CAIKQTSGSSYEQYF. CDR3 in DNA: TGTGCCATCAAGCAGACTAGCGGGAGCTCCTACGAGCAGTACTTC.

There are a few counts of this clone. The chain couples TRBV18 to TRBJ1-4, with D possibly TRBD1 on 5 matching bases. The germline V gene encodes CDR1 KGHSH and CDR2 LQKENI. The CDR3 runs 13 residues. Between the trimmed V and J ends, which lost 3 bases and 8 bases, there was a span of 10 bases. The CDR3 nucleotides read TGTGCCAGCTCACCCGGAGGGGTAGAAAAACTGTTTTTT. It yields the protein CASSPGGVEKLFF.